This T cell receptor (beta chain) emerged from a study of cytomegalovirus exposure and HLA in healthy donors. Looking at the study overall: Per a later analysis, the 550 to 850 first-cohort and fewer than 150 validation repertoires shared one platform. The study, taken as a whole, reports: It was reported that the classifier diagnosed cytomegalovirus status with high specificity and sensitivity in both the original and validation cohorts.

As concerns this clone: The antigen remains unidentified.

The repertoire was sequenced with immunoSEQ multiplex PCR; TCRdb's copy has only in-frame clones and lacks some. The sample lists about 150,000 clones; about 86% were seen once. J lost 5 bases, V lost 9 bases, and 9 bases had no gene match. The CDR3 spans 15 residues. Germline CDR1 is MNHNS and CDR2 is SASEGT. The chain carries TRBV6-1 and TRBJ2-1, with 11 bases lining up with TRBD2. Sequenced material: PBMCs. This receptor was obtained from a human donor in good health. CDR3 in DNA: TGTGCCAGTTCGGCCGGGACTAGCGGAAACAATGAGCAGTTCTTC. Translating gives CASSAGTSGNNEQFF.